These 25 T cell receptor beta chains share one sample of origin, sequenced in a study of blood T cell repertoires in COVID-19. The repertoire was sequenced with immunoSEQ multiplex PCR; TCRdb's copy has only in-frame clones and lacks some. The sample includes approximately 130,000 clones, roughly 79% seen only once; the top ten take roughly 10%. Sequencing input: peripheral blood. The receptors were sampled from a human donor in a cohort sampled during active COVID-19.

This chain joins TRBV2 and TRBJ2-1; a possible D gene is TRBD2 (7 bases). From germline, CDR1 is SNHLY and CDR2 FYNNEI. The CDR3 contains 19 residues. Trimming cost V 7 bases and J 4 bases, with 29 bases left between them. The CDR3 DNA sequence: TGTGCCAGCAACACGAGGGAGGGCGGGGGCTTCCCTAAGTACAATGAGCAGTTCTTC. This translates into CASNTREGGGFPKYNEQFF.

This clone was seen just once. This chain joins TRBV25-1 and TRBJ1-4; 8 bases fit TRBD1. J lost 2 bases, V lost 5 bases, and 7 bases had no gene match. Germline V lookup: CDR1 MGHDK, CDR2 SYGVNS. The CDR3 consists of 16 residues. CDR3 DNA: TGTGCCAGCAGTACCCGGACAGGGCCGACTAATGAAAAACTGTTTTTT. The encoded protein is CASSTRTGPTNEKLFF. Drawing the rest from reference TRBV25-1 and TRBJ1-4, the complete variable domain is EADIYQTPRYLVIGTGKKITLECSQTMGHDKMYWYQQDPGMELHLIHYSYGVNSTEKGDLSSESTVSRIRTEHFPLTLESARPSHTSQYLCASSTRTGPTNEKLFFGSGTQLSVL.

This chain connects TRBV5-1 to TRBJ2-7; TRBD1 might be the D (6 bases). Germline V CDR1 and CDR2: SGHRS, YFSETQ. The CDR3 spans 14 residues. Between the trimmed V and J ends, which lost 0 bases and 0 bases, there was a span of 7 bases. CDR3 sequence reads: CASSLGDNSYEQYF. In DNA form, the CDR3 reads TGCGCCAGCAGCTTGGGGGACAACTCCTACGAGCAGTACTTC.

The chain recombines TRBV6-1 with TRBJ2-5; TRBD2 might be the D (6 bases). The V end was cut by 4 bases, the J end by 4 bases, with 19 bases between. Germline-derived CDR1 and CDR2 are MNHNS and SASEGT. This CDR3 region has 16 residues. The CDR3 sequence is CASSALGLSRRETQYF. CDR3 DNA sequence: TGTGCCAGCAGTGCGCTGGGACTTTCAAGGCGAGAGACCCAGTACTTC.

The chain has TRBV5-4 and TRBJ2-1, with TRBD2 matching 9 bases. This CDR3 is 16 amino acids long. V lost 4 bases, J lost 7 bases, and 12 bases stayed unmatched. CDR1 and CDR2 (germline): SGHNT, YYREEE (reference sequence). CDR3 DNA: TGTGCCAGCAGCCCTCCTCCGCGGGGGGGCCTGAATGAGCAGTTCTTC. It yields the protein CASSPPPRGGLNEQFF.

In this sample, this clone turned up a few times. The same CDR3 can be traced to other DNA sequences in this sample. This chain uses TRBV3-1 (or the pseudogene TRBV3-2) with TRBJ1-1; maybe TRBD1 (5 bases). The CDR3 has 16 amino acids. Deletions cut 0 bases from V and 3 bases from J, with 14 bases between. Germline values: CDR1 LGHDT, CDR2 YNNKEL (reference sequence). The DNA for the CDR3 is TGTGCCAGCAGCCAAGATCGCAGGGTTTTGGACACTGAAGCTTTCTTT. It codes for CASSQDRRVLDTEAFF.

V and J are TRBV6-5 and TRBJ1-1, with 7 bases matching TRBD1. Germline V gene sequence: CDR1 MNHEY, CDR2 SVGAGI. V was clipped by 6 bases and J by 3 bases; unmatched bases: 4. CDR3 length: 13 amino acids. CDR3 in DNA: TGTGCCAGCAGATTGACAGGGTACACTGAAGCTTTCTTT. This encodes CASRLTGYTEAFF.

The CDR3 sequence: CASSELGFGGTGELFF. The CDR3 region has the DNA TGTGCCAGCAGTGAATTAGGATTCGGGGGCACCGGGGAGCTGTTTTTT. The V gene is TRBV2, the J gene TRBJ2-2; TRBD2 is a possible D gene (6 bases). Germline V gene sequence: CDR1 SNHLY, CDR2 FYNNEI. V shed 2 bases and J shed 4 bases, with 14 bases lying between them. The CDR3 extends over 16 amino acids.

The chain is built from TRBV7-8 and TRBJ1-2, with 8 bases matching TRBD1. The ends lost 0 bases at V and 2 bases at J; junction bases unmatched: 5. Germline CDR1 is SGHVS and CDR2 is FQNEAQ. This CDR3 has 16 residues. Here the CDR3 DNA reads TGTGCCAGCAGCTTAGCGGGGGGACAGGTGAACTATGGCTACACCTTC. Translating gives CASSLAGGQVNYGYTF.

The chain combines TRBV3-1 (or the pseudogene TRBV3-2) with TRBJ1-4; maybe TRBD1 (6 bases). Germline-derived CDR1 and CDR2 are LGHDT and YNNKEL (reference sequence). The CDR3 runs to 14 residues. V lost 4 bases, J lost 8 bases, and 14 bases lay in between. The CDR3: CASSRQGPEEKLFF. CDR3 in DNA: TGTGCCAGCAGCCGTCAGGGGCCGGAGGAAAAACTGTTTTTT.

The chain couples TRBV10-3 to TRBJ2-7; D is perhaps TRBD2 (5 bases). Germline CDR1 is ENHRY and CDR2 is SYGVKD. V was pared by 8 bases and J by 6 bases, with 17 bases between. The CDR3 covers 13 residues. CDR3 in amino acids: CAIGSSLLAEQYF. The CDR3, as DNA: TGTGCCATCGGGAGTAGCCTACTTGCCGAGCAGTACTTC.

The chain is built from TRBV11-2 and TRBJ2-1, with a weak D call TRBD1 (6 bases). This CDR3 contains 15 residues. Trimming took 4 bases from V and 8 from J, leaving 18 bases between them. CDR1 is SGHAT, CDR2 FQNNGV, per germline. In DNA, the CDR3 is TGTGCCAGCAGCTCACTACAGGGATCCAAATATGAGCAGTTCTTC. Amino acid sequence: CASSSLQGSKYEQFF.

The gene calls are TRBV29-1 and TRBJ2-1; 7 positions match TRBD2. The length of the CDR3 is 17 residues. J was trimmed by 1 base and V by 4 bases; bases with no gene match: 13. Per the germline V gene, CDR1 is SQVTM and CDR2 is ANQGSEA. CDR3 residues: CSVGGVNRAGSYNEQFF. The CDR3 DNA reads TGCAGCGTTGGGGGCGTGAACCGAGCGGGGTCCTACAATGAGCAGTTCTTC.

This clone was seen only once. The V and J genes are TRBV6-4 and TRBJ1-5, with D perhaps matching TRBD1 (5 bases). From germline, CDR1 is MRHNA and CDR2 SNTAGT. The CDR3 sequence is 18 residues long. Trimming stripped 7 bases from V and 5 bases from J, with 27 bases between. DNA of the CDR3: TGTGCCAGCACCCCCTCCCCCCAGGGAGGACGTAGTGATCAGCCCCAGCATTTT. Translating gives CASTPSPQGGRSDQPQHF.

This chain uses TRBV6-6 with TRBJ1-5; no clear D. The V gene's germline CDR1 is MNHNY and CDR2 SVGAGI (reference sequence). V was cut by 6 bases and J by 0 bases, with 12 bases left in between. CDR3 length: 15 residues. Here the CDR3 reads CASRAEPYSNQPQHF. DNA of the CDR3: TGTGCCAGCAGGGCGGAGCCCTATAGCAATCAGCCCCAGCATTTT.

The chain joins TRBV6-5 to TRBJ1-1; D not resolved. Germline CDR1 is MNHEY and CDR2 is SVGAGI. The CDR3 consists of 16 residues. V was clipped by 0 bases and J by 3 bases, with 14 bases between them. The CDR3 is CASSYSMGGSDTEAFF. For the CDR3, the DNA is TGTGCCAGCAGTTACTCGATGGGAGGTTCGGACACTGAAGCTTTCTTT.

V and J are TRBV12-5 and TRBJ2-1, with D possibly being TRBD2 (7 bases). CDR1 LGHNT and CDR2 FRNRAP come from the germline V gene. Trimming removed 7 bases at V and 10 bases at J, with 14 bases between. The CDR3 is 12 residues long. The CDR3 nucleotides are TGTGCTAGTGCTCGGGGGGCTGGGGAGCAGTTCTTC. This codes for CASARGAGEQFF.

The chain couples TRBV9 to TRBJ2-2, with D maybe TRBD1 (5 bases). This CDR3 is 15 amino acids long. V was cut by 3 bases and J by 0 bases, with 9 bases left in between. The germline V gene encodes CDR1 SGDLS and CDR2 YYNGEE. The CDR3 is CASSGTNTNTGELFF. The CDR3 DNA reads as TGTGCCAGCAGCGGGACAAACACGAACACCGGGGAGCTGTTTTTT.

The genes are TRBV6-1 and TRBJ1-2, with D unresolved. The CDR3 covers 13 residues. Germline CDR1 reads MNHNS; CDR2 reads SASEGT. Trimming took 3 bases from V and 8 from J, leaving 13 bases between them. CDR3 in DNA: TGTGCCAGCAGTGACAGGAAGTCCCGGGGCTACACCTTC. This translates into CASSDRKSRGYTF.

The gene calls are TRBV6-1 and TRBJ1-2, with unresolved D. CDR1 is MNHNS and CDR2 is SASEGT in the germline V gene. V lost 0 bases and J lost 0, with 8 bases in between. The CDR3 has 15 amino acids. The CDR3 reads CASSEAPGANYGYTF. The DNA of the CDR3 is TGTGCCAGCAGTGAAGCGCCCGGGGCTAACTATGGCTACACCTTC.

The rearrangement uses TRBV30 and TRBJ1-5, with D perhaps TRBD1 (5 bases). This CDR3 is built from 14 residues. Germline CDR1 GTSNPN, CDR2 SVGIG (reference sequence). Trimming removed 3 bases from V and 4 bases from J, with 13 bases in between. For the CDR3, the DNA is TGTGCCTGGAGCTTCCGGGGGGGGAATCAGCCCCAGCATTTT. This encodes CAWSFRGGNQPQHF.

The V call is TRBV19, the J call TRBJ2-7; tentatively, D is TRBD1 (5 bases). The V gene lost 3 bases and the J gene lost 3 bases, with 9 bases spanning the gap. Germline assignment: CDR1 LNHDA and CDR2 SQIVND (reference sequence). This CDR3 comprises 13 residues. CDR3 loop: CASSIQGNYEQYF. CDR3 nucleotide sequence: TGTGCCAGTAGTATCCAGGGTAACTACGAGCAGTACTTC.

The rearrangement joins TRBV7-6 to TRBJ2-5; 8 nucleotides match TRBD2. Losses at the gene ends were 1 base for V and 2 bases for J; bases not matched to a gene: 6. The germline V gene encodes CDR1 SGHVS and CDR2 FNYEAQ. This CDR3 has 16 residues. The CDR3 nucleotides are TGTGCCAGCAGCTTAGGGGCCGGGGGGGGGCAAGAGACCCAGTACTTC. It encodes CASSLGAGGGQETQYF.

This clone has only one observation. V is TRBV3-1 (or the pseudogene TRBV3-2) and J is TRBJ2-5; D perhaps matches TRBD2 (6 bases). CDR1 and CDR2 from the germline V gene are LGHDT and YNNKEL (reference sequence). Trimming took off 8 bases at V and 6 bases at J, with 19 bases between the two ends. This CDR3 spans 14 amino acids. The CDR3 protein is CASCVGLAGKTQYF. The CDR3 coding sequence is TGTGCCAGCTGCGTTGGACTGGCGGGGAAGACCCAGTACTTC.

The V call is TRBV5-8, the J call TRBJ1-1, with TRBD1 matching 9 bases. The germline V gene has CDR1 SGHTS and CDR2 YDEGEE. The V gene end was trimmed by 4 bases and the J gene end by 11 bases; junction bases not matched to a gene: 6. This CDR3 has 12 residues. For the CDR3, the DNA is TGTGCCAGCAGCATACGACAGGGGGAGGCTTTCTTT. Encoded protein: CASSIRQGEAFF.